These T cell receptor beta chains were read from a single sample in a study of T cells in Graves' hyperthyroidism and ophthalmopathy. TCRdb reprocessed the multiplex PCR reads with MiXCR, giving one entry per CDR3 protein. Of some 510,000 distinct CDR3 sequences in the sample, about half were seen once. Source material: peripheral blood or thyroid tissue (not recorded which). These TCRs come from a woman aged 18-30 years with Graves' hyperthyroidism. CDR3s include the opening cysteine and the closing phenylalanine or tryptophan. A D gene is named only where the DNA matches it firmly. Expanded clones are given a class, and other clones once, few, many or no size at all.

16,TRBJ2-5,TRBD1,NA,TRBV10-3,CAIIDPTGGKQETQYF,TGTGCCATCATCGACCCTACAGGGGGTAAACAAGAGACCCAGTACTTC
17,TRBJ1-2,NA,NA,TRBV19,CACPSGRTSLANYGYTF,TGTGCCTGCCCATCTGGGAGGACGTCGTTAGCTAACTATGGCTACACCTTC
16,TRBJ1-2,TRBD1,NA,TRBV10-1,CASSEGYGQGIYGHTF,TGCGCCAGCAGTGAGGGATATGGACAGGGGATCTATGGCCACACCTTC
14,TRBJ1-4,NA,NA,TRBV7-9,CASSLLSGTEKLFF,TGCGCCAGCAGCTTACTTTCGGGGACAGAAAAACTGTTTTTT
14,TRBJ1-2,NA,NA,TRBV2,CASSELGPGYGYTF,TGTGCCAGCAGTGAGCTGGGGCCCGGCTATGGCTACACCTTC
15,TRBJ1-1,NA,NA,TRBV9,CASSPMGGMGTEAFF,TGTGCCAGCAGCCCTATGGGGGGAATGGGCACTGAAGCTTTCTTT
13,TRBJ1-2,TRBD1,few,TRBV6-1,CAILGDSNYGYTF,TGTGCCATCCTAGGGGACAGTAACTATGGCTACACCTTC
12,TRBJ1-6,NA,NA,TRBV25-1,CASSESDSPLHF,TGTGCCAGCAGTGAATCTGATTCACCCCTCCACTTT
14,TRBJ1-2,TRBD1,many,TRBV29-1,CSVEEDGTGDGYTF,TGCAGCGTTGAAGAAGACGGGACAGGGGATGGCTACACCTTC
15,TRBJ1-1,NA,NA,TRBV7-2,CASSAYARDGIEAFF,TGTGCCAGCAGCGCCTACGCGCGGGACGGGATTGAAGCTTTCTTT
12,TRBJ2-5,NA,many,TRBV29-1,CSVVQLEETQYF,TGCAGCGTTGTCCAACTGGAAGAGACCCAGTACTTC
15,TRBJ2-7,TRBD2,NA,TRBV10-3,CAVGRTSSTPYEQYF,TGTGCCGTCGGGAGGACTAGCTCTACTCCCTACGAGCAGTACTTC
14,TRBJ2-2,NA,few,TRBV2,CASSDLTGGGELFF,TGTGCCAGCAGTGACCTTACCGGGGGCGGGGAGCTGTTTTTT
14,TRBJ2-5,TRBD2,many,TRBV9,CASSAAGVQETQYF,TGTGCCAGCAGCGCCGCGGGAGTCCAAGAGACCCAGTACTTC
14,TRBJ2-7,TRBD1,NA,TRBV7-8,CASSGTGGPDEQYF,TGTGCCAGCAGCGGTACAGGGGGGCCGGACGAGCAGTACTTC
13,TRBJ2-5,NA,NA,TRBV19,CASSIDQEETQYF,TGTGCCAGTAGTATAGATCAGGAGGAGACCCAGTACTTC
15,TRBJ1-3,NA,many,TRBV25-1,CASSEFKTSGNTIYF,TGTGCCAGCAGTGAATTTAAGACCTCTGGAAACACCATATATTTT
14,TRBJ2-3,NA,few,TRBV10-3,CAIMGTSGTDTQYF,TGTGCCATCATGGGGACGTCGGGCACAGATACGCAGTATTTT
14,TRBJ1-4,TRBD1,many,TRBV2,CASSGDRVGEKLFF,TGTGCCAGCAGTGGCGACAGGGTAGGGGAAAAACTGTTTTTT
13,TRBJ1-6,NA,NA,TRBV20-1,CSATGSHNSPLHF,TGCAGTGCTACGGGCTCCCATAATTCACCCCTCCACTTT
15,TRBJ2-6,TRBD2,NA,TRBV9,CASSLTSAGANVLTF,TGTGCCAGCAGCCTCACTAGCGCTGGGGCCAACGTCCTGACTTTC
13,TRBJ1-6,NA,once,TRBV10-2,CASSERSESPLHF,TGCGCCAGCAGTGAACGGTCCGAGTCACCCCTCCACTTT
13,TRBJ1-2,TRBD1,NA,TRBV24-1,CAGRPRGRSGYTF,TGTGCCGGCAGACCCAGGGGGCGAAGTGGCTACACCTTC
16,TRBJ2-6,NA,few,TRBV19,CASSRGRFSGANVLTF,TGTGCCAGTAGTCGTGGACGCTTCTCTGGGGCCAACGTCCTGACTTTC
12,TRBJ2-7,NA,few,TRBV20-1,CSATARVHEQYF,TGCAGTGCTACGGCCCGCGTCCACGAGCAGTACTTC
13,TRBJ1-5,NA,NA,TRBV19,CASSIYPNQPQHF,TGTGCCAGTAGTATCTACCCCAATCAGCCCCAGCATTTT
14,TRBJ1-5,TRBD1,NA,TRBV2,CASPRDRVDQPQHF,TGTGCTAGTCCCCGGGACAGGGTAGATCAGCCCCAGCATTTT
13,TRBJ1-2,NA,once,TRBV29-1,CSAPQGGHYGYTF,TGCAGCGCCCCACAGGGAGGCCACTATGGCTACACCTTC
14,TRBJ1-5,NA,few,TRBV7-9,CASSSRDPDQPQHF,TGTGCCAGCAGCTCCCGGGACCCGGACCAGCCCCAGCATTTT
14,TRBJ1-2,NA,NA,TRBV2,CASSPAWGRDGYTF,TGTGCCAGCAGCCCCGCTTGGGGGCGCGATGGCTACACCTTC
15,TRBJ2-6,NA,NA,TRBV15,CATSRRSSGANVLTF,TGTGCCACCAGCAGAAGGAGCTCTGGGGCCAACGTCCTGACTTTC
13,TRBJ2-5,NA,many,TRBV29-1,CSVESGPDETQYF,TGCAGCGTTGAATCGGGGCCCGACGAGACCCAGTACTTC
19,TRBJ2-6,NA,NA,TRBV9,CASSLVPHQEVSGANVLTF,TGTGCCAGCAGCTTAGTGCCCCATCAAGAAGTCTCTGGGGCCAACGTCCTGACTTTC
15,TRBJ2-7,TRBD1,NA,TRBV2,CASSALGGPSYEQYF,TGTGCCAGCAGTGCTTTAGGGGGCCCTTCCTACGAGCAGTACTTC
11,TRBJ2-7,NA,many,TRBV29-1,CSGGGAYEQYF,TGCAGTGGAGGGGGGGCCTACGAGCAGTACTTC
16,TRBJ2-3,NA,few,TRBV25-1,CASSESTGKVTDTQYF,TGTGCCAGCAGTGAGTCAACAGGGAAGGTCACAGATACGCAGTATTTT
15,TRBJ1-1,NA,once,TRBV24-1,CATSYVGQGKREAFF,TGTGCCACCAGTTACGTGGGACAAGGTAAACGTGAAGCTTTCTTT
14,TRBJ2-5,NA,few,TRBV7-9,CASSFRGGEETQYF,TGTGCCAGCAGCTTCAGGGGGGGAGAAGAGACCCAGTACTTC
13,TRBJ2-5,NA,many,TRBV11-2,CASSPVGRETQYF,TGTGCCAGCAGCCCTGTGGGGAGGGAGACCCAGTACTTC
17,TRBJ1-5,NA,NA,TRBV14,CASSQDGTSWSNQPQHF,TGTGCCAGCAGCCAAGATGGTACATCTTGGAGCAATCAGCCCCAGCATTTT
14,TRBJ2-7,TRBD1,many,TRBV7-9,CASSQDRVSYEQYF,TGTGCCAGCAGCCAAGACAGGGTCTCCTACGAGCAGTACTTC
14,TRBJ1-3,NA,few,TRBV6-6,CASSYATVGNTIYF,TGTGCCAGCAGTTACGCGACAGTTGGAAACACCATATATTTT
14,TRBJ1-5,TRBD1,many,TRBV24-1,CATSDRQGSQPQHF,TGTGCCACCAGTGACCGACAGGGAAGTCAGCCCCAGCATTTT
15,TRBJ2-2,TRBD2,NA,TRBV25-1,CASSQISGSTGELFF,TGTGCCAGCAGCCAAATCAGCGGGAGCACCGGGGAGCTGTTTTTT
14,TRBJ1-2,TRBD1,few,TRBV2,CASSHRDRGTGYTF,TGTGCCAGCAGTCACCGGGACAGGGGTACTGGCTACACCTTC
14,TRBJ1-5,NA,few,TRBV9,CASSADSYNQPQHF,TGTGCCAGCAGCGCCGACAGTTACAATCAGCCCCAGCATTTT
16,TRBJ2-5,TRBD2,NA,TRBV25-1,CASSSLTAGGEETQYF,TGTGCCAGCAGTTCCTTGACTGCTGGGGGGGAAGAGACCCAGTACTTC
13,TRBJ1-2,NA,many,TRBV10-2,CASSEHSDYGYTF,TGCGCCAGCAGTGAGCACAGCGATTATGGCTACACCTTC
14,TRBJ1-1,NA,NA,TRBV5-1,CASSPSGEATEAFF,TGCGCCAGCAGTCCCTCGGGAGAGGCGACTGAAGCTTTCTTT